Listed here are 11 T cell receptor beta chains from one sample, sequenced in a study of shared clonotypes between healthy human individuals. Libraries were prepared by immunoSEQ multiplex PCR; TCRdb keeps only in-frame clonotypes and omits some of them. There are millions of clones in the sample; about 95% occur only once, and roughly 1% lies in the top ten. Terminally differentiated effector memory CD45RA+ cells were excluded from the naive CD8 cells, which were CD45RO-negative and positively selected for CCR7. The source material was naive CD8+ T cells sorted from blood. Receptors were obtained from a man younger than 35 in good health.

This clone was found once. The chain couples TRBV7-9 to TRBJ2-5, with no clear D. V lost 5 bases and J lost 2, with 6 bases in between. CDR3 size: 12 residues. The germline V gene encodes CDR1 SEHNR and CDR2 FQNEAQ (reference sequence). CDR3 nucleotides: TGTGCCAGCAGCGCCCAACAAGAGACCCAGTACTTC. Protein sequence: CASSAQQETQYF.

The chain links TRBV6-5 to TRBJ2-7, with TRBD2 as a possible D gene (6 bases). V lost 2 bases to trimming and J lost 6 bases, with 11 bases between them. The CDR3 contains 13 residues. Germline lookup yields CDR1 MNHEY and CDR2 SVGAGI. The CDR3 nucleotides read TGTGCCAGCAGTTACGGGACTGAGCTCGAGCAGTACTTC. Amino acids: CASSYGTELEQYF.

The chain is built from TRBV27 and TRBJ2-7; TRBD2 is a possible D gene (6 bases). The CDR3 length is 18 residues. V lost 1 base to trimming and J lost 6 bases, with 25 bases between them. Germline V CDR1 and CDR2: MNHEY, SMNVEV (reference sequence). Here the CDR3 reads CASSLLKLGRDRSGEQYF. CDR3 bases: TGTGCCAGCAGTTTATTAAAACTAGGGCGGGACCGGAGTGGCGAGCAGTACTTC.

This rearrangement joins TRBV5-4 to TRBJ1-2; unclear D gene. The V and J ends lost 0 bases and 0 bases respectively, with 6 bases between them. The CDR3 is 14 amino acids. Germline CDR1 reads SGHNT; CDR2 reads YYREEE (reference sequence). The CDR3 bases are TGTGCCAGCAGCTTGGACAGATCTAACTATGGCTACACCTTC. This codes for CASSLDRSNYGYTF.

The chain combines TRBV28 with TRBJ1-6, with 8 bases lining up with TRBD1. Germline V CDR1 and CDR2: MDHEN, SYDVKM. The V gene end was trimmed by 4 bases and the J gene end by 10 bases; junction bases not matched to a gene: 6. The length of the CDR3 is 14 residues. CDR3 sequence (DNA): TGTGCCAGCAGTTACGGACAGGGTGGATCACCCCTCCACTTT. Translation gives CASSYGQGGSPLHF.

V usage is TRBV6-5 and J usage is TRBJ2-3, with 8 bases matching TRBD1. The CDR3 has 14 residues. Germline-derived CDR1 and CDR2 are MNHEY and SVGAGI. Trimming took 7 bases from V and 6 from J; bases not matched to a gene: 9. CDR3 in amino acids: CASTRGQGLDTQYF. The CDR3 bases are TGTGCCAGCACCAGAGGACAGGGTCTGGATACGCAGTATTTT.

The chain couples TRBV27 to TRBJ1-6, with unresolved D. Germline lookup yields CDR1 MNHEY and CDR2 SMNVEV (reference sequence). This CDR3 spans 15 amino acids. Trimming stripped 5 bases from V and 7 bases from J, with 15 bases between. DNA of the CDR3: TGTGCCAGCAGTGCCCCCACGGGTGGCAATTCACCCCTCCACTTT. This gives the protein CASSAPTGGNSPLHF.

The chain combines TRBV10-1 with TRBJ2-1; 7 nucleotides agree with TRBD1. CDR1 is WNHNN and CDR2 is SYGVQD in the germline V gene (reference sequence). Trimming took 6 bases from V and 9 from J; bases not matched to a gene: 14. The CDR3 is 15 residues long. The CDR3 is CASSPLPTGVGEQFF. The CDR3 bases are TGCGCCAGCAGCCCCCTACCTACAGGGGTCGGTGAGCAGTTCTTC.

J is TRBJ2-2 and V is TRBV4-1; 12 bases map to TRBD2. V shed 0 bases, J shed 3 bases, and the junction held 2 bases outside the gene matches. This CDR3 is 17 amino acids long. CDR1 and CDR2 (germline): MGHRA, YSYEKL. The CDR3 bases are TGCGCCAGCAGCCAAGAGGGGACTAGCGGGTACACCGGGGAGCTGTTTTTT. It translates to CASSQEGTSGYTGELFF.

The rearrangement links TRBV5-6 to TRBJ1-2, with D hard to call. CDR1 and CDR2 from the germline V gene are SGHDT and YYEEEE. This CDR3 has 14 amino acids. Trimming cost V 0 bases and J 1 base, with 7 bases left between them. This chain's CDR3 is CASSLGAVNYGYTF. CDR3 bases: TGTGCCAGCAGCTTGGGTGCAGTTAACTATGGCTACACCTTC.

The chain recombines TRBV28 with TRBJ2-7, with D possibly being TRBD1 (5 bases). CDR3 length: 15 amino acids. The germline V gene encodes CDR1 MDHEN and CDR2 SYDVKM. V was cut by 3 bases and J by 2 bases, with 14 bases left in between. CDR3 bases: TGTGCCAGCAGTTTGGTCGGCAGGGCACCCTACGAGCAGTACTTC. Translation: CASSLVGRAPYEQYF.